This T cell receptor (beta chain) is from a study of T-cell reconstitution after alpha-beta-depleted transplantation in children. The CDR3 length is 13 residues. CDR1 SGHVS and CDR2 FQNEAQ come from the germline V gene. The germline V and J ends were trimmed by 5 bases and 4 bases, with 11 bases remaining between them. Study conclusions and caveats: Surviving recipient T cells and thymic progenitors accounted for the high day-60 TCRbeta diversity observed in some patients. Most T-cell counts and diversity one year after the transplant came from T cells that were newly produced.

Note on this clonotype: Antigen: not known.

Unique molecular identifiers were incorporated into the prepared TCRbeta library. MiXCR, applied by TCRdb to the PCR reads, yields one record per CDR3 protein. The repertoire holds 800,000 to 1,000,000 distinct CDR3 sequences, with about 29% as singletons. This TCR was sampled from a boy under three years old who had a stem cell transplant for SCID, so the T cells may come from the graft donor. The chain joins TRBV7-8 to TRBJ1-1; unclear D gene. The sample consisted of PBMCs, mostly from graft donor cells, taken 360 days after TCRalphabeta/CD19-depleted stem cell transplant. As DNA, the CDR3 is TGTGCCAGCAGCACTCTTTCGGGCACTGAAGCTTTCTTT. Encoded protein: CASSTLSGTEAFF.